The next 21 T cell receptor beta chains were all read from a single sample in a study of T-cell memory formation after mild COVID-19. Using its own MiXCR run on the 5' RACE reads, TCRdb lists one record per CDR3 protein. Counted here are roughly 340,000 distinct CDR3 sequences, approximately 22% occurring once; the ten biggest clones make up 21%. Material: PBMCs or a T cell subset sorted from them (not recorded which). The receptors were sampled from a man aged 18 to 29 who had mild COVID-19 (a few samples of this study predate the infection). Cell type and time point are not known.

This clonotype has only a few counts. The chain combines TRBV5-1 with TRBJ2-7; 8 nucleotides match TRBD1. The CDR3 has 16 amino acids. The germline V gene has CDR1 SGHRS and CDR2 YFSETQ. The trim removed 0 bases at V and 1 base at J, leaving 6 bases unmatched. CDR3 in amino acids: CASSLAAGQASYEQYF. The DNA of the CDR3 is TGCGCCAGCAGCTTGGCGGCGGGACAGGCGTCCTACGAGCAGTACTTC. Together with reference TRBV5-1 and TRBJ2-7, the CDR3 gives the full variable domain: KAGVTQTPRYLIKTRGQQVTLSCSPISGHRSVSWYQQTPGQGLQFLFEYFSETQRNKGNFPGRFSGRQFSNSRSEMNVSTLELGDSALYLCASSLAAGQASYEQYFGPGTRLTVT.

The V call is TRBV20-1, the J call TRBJ2-1; TRBD1 is a possible D gene (6 bases). This CDR3 is 12 amino acids long. In germline, CDR1 is DFQATT, CDR2 SNEGSKA (reference sequence). Trimming cost V 7 bases and J 10 bases, with 17 bases left between them. CDR3 sequence reads: CSVWGQVGEQFF. The CDR3 DNA follows: TGCAGTGTATGGGGGCAAGTAGGGGAGCAGTTCTTC.

The sample holds a few counts of this clonotype. The V call is TRBV5-6, the J call TRBJ2-3, with TRBD1 matching 8 bases. The CDR3 consists of 15 residues. The V segment lost 4 bases and the J segment 3 bases; nucleotides outside the gene matches: 7. Germline lookup yields CDR1 SGHDT and CDR2 YYEEEE. The CDR3 DNA sequence: TGTGCCAGCAGCGGATGGACAGGGTCGACAGATACGCAGTATTTT. Its protein product is CASSGWTGSTDTQYF.

At least ten counts were recorded for this clonotype. This sequence joins TRBV20-1 and TRBJ2-1; D may be TRBD2 (5 bases). Trimming removed 6 bases at V and 0 bases at J, with 12 bases between. In germline, CDR1 is DFQATT, CDR2 SNEGSKA (reference sequence). The CDR3 consists of 14 residues. CDR3 protein: CSAPLGPSYNEQFF. In DNA form, the CDR3 reads TGCAGTGCACCACTAGGACCCTCCTACAATGAGCAGTTCTTC.

The chain couples TRBV5-4 to TRBJ2-7; D possibly matches TRBD1 or TRBD2 (5 bases each). The CDR3 contains 16 residues. Germline V lookup: CDR1 SGHNT, CDR2 YYREEE (reference sequence). Trimming pared 5 bases from V and 2 bases from J, leaving 20 bases between. CDR3 protein: CASSLPKVGGTYEQYF. The DNA of the CDR3 is TGTGCCAGCAGTTTACCCAAGGTTGGGGGAACCTACGAGCAGTACTTC.

This rearrangement joins TRBV12-3 or TRBV12-4 to TRBJ1-1; no firm D call. CDR3 length: 14 amino acids. Trimming left V 1 base short and J 1 base short, with 7 bases between. CDR3 bases: TGTGCCAGCAGTTTAGAGGGCGCGAACACTGAAGCTTTCTTT. Encoded protein: CASSLEGANTEAFF.

The rearrangement joins TRBV25-1 to TRBJ2-7; weak D call: TRBD2 (6 bases). Germline-derived CDR1 and CDR2 are MGHDK and SYGVNS. V gave up 2 bases and J gave up 0 bases, with 8 bases separating them. This CDR3 region has 14 residues. The CDR3 region is CASSEGGTSYEQYF. DNA for the CDR3: TGTGCCAGCAGTGAAGGGGGGACCTCCTACGAGCAGTACTTC.

This clonotype was detected only a few times. The chain's CDR3 is CASSYGGRGNPYEQYF. For the CDR3, the DNA is TGTGCCAGCAGTTACGGGGGACGGGGGAATCCCTACGAGCAGTACTTC. The rearrangement joins TRBV6-2 or TRBV6-3 to TRBJ2-7; tentatively, D is TRBD2 (6 bases). Looked up from germline, CDR1 is MNHEY and CDR2 is SVGEGT. Trimming stripped 2 bases from V and 2 bases from J, with 16 bases between. This CDR3 is built from 16 residues.

The chain employs TRBV9 and TRBJ1-1; perhaps TRBD1 as D (6 bases). V lost 2 bases to trimming and J lost 7 bases, with 12 bases between them. The CDR3 has 13 residues. The germline CDR1 and CDR2 sequences are SGDLS and YYNGEE. The CDR3 region has the DNA TGTGCCAGCAGCGTTGAACAGGGACTTGAAGCTTTCTTT. Its protein product is CASSVEQGLEAFF.

This clonotype was recorded once. V and J are TRBV7-9 and TRBJ2-1; 7 bases fit TRBD2. This CDR3 has 16 residues. The ends lost 1 base at V and 10 bases at J; junction bases unmatched: 13. Germline V gene data show CDR1 as SEHNR and CDR2 as FQNEAQ (reference sequence). Here the CDR3 reads CASSLGWGNRGDEQFF. The CDR3, as DNA: TGTGCCAGCAGCTTAGGATGGGGGAATCGGGGGGACGAGCAGTTCTTC.

This clonotype was seen a few times. The chain links TRBV2 to TRBJ1-4; 7 bases map to TRBD1. Germline CDR1 reads SNHLY; CDR2 reads FYNNEI. This CDR3 is 14 amino acids long. V trimming: 7 bases; J trimming: 8 bases; junction bases outside the gene matches: 10. For the CDR3, the DNA is TGTGCCAGCAACCCACAGGGGACGGGAGAAAAACTGTTTTTT. Its protein is CASNPQGTGEKLFF.

The J gene is TRBJ1-1, the V gene TRBV7-9; the D is unclear. V lost 3 bases and J 5 bases, leaving 10 bases between the germline ends. CDR3 length equals 13 residues. Germline values: CDR1 SEHNR, CDR2 FQNEAQ (reference sequence). CDR3 sequence (DNA): TGTGCCAGCAGCTTTAGTGGTGTAACTGAAGCTTTCTTT. Its translation: CASSFSGVTEAFF. Full variable domain (missing parts from reference TRBV7-9 and TRBJ1-1): DTGVSQNPRHKITKRGQNVTFRCDPISEHNRLYWYRQTLGQGPEFLTYFQNEAQLEKSRLLSDRFSAERPKGSFSTLEIQRTEQGDSAMYLCASSFSGVTEAFFGQGTRLTVV.

The V call is TRBV18, the J call TRBJ2-3, with a possible D match to TRBD1 (6 bases). Germline CDR1 reads KGHSH; CDR2 reads LQKENI. Trimming removed 6 bases at V and 12 bases at J, with 13 bases between. The CDR3 is made up of 11 amino acids. The CDR3 DNA is TGTGCCAGCTCCCAACAGGGTTCTCAGTATTTT. Its translation is CASSQQGSQYF.

This clonotype was detected ten times or more. Relative to the germline gene, one junction end is altered; a read error may explain this. The chain combines TRBV12-3 or TRBV12-4 with TRBJ1-1, with D tentatively TRBD1 (6 bases). The CDR3 has 13 amino acids. The CDR3 region is CASSPTGNTEAFF. CDR3 DNA sequence: TGCGCCAGCAGCCCGACAGGGAACACTGAAGCTTTCTTT.

The chain links TRBV4-3 to TRBJ1-2; 7 positions match TRBD1. Germline lookup yields CDR1 LGHNA and CDR2 YSLEER. The CDR3 totals 14 residues. J was trimmed by 7 bases and V by 4 bases; bases with no gene match: 9. The CDR3: CASSLDREWLGYTF. The CDR3 coding sequence is TGCGCCAGCAGCCTCGACAGGGAGTGGCTTGGCTACACCTTC.

This clonotype was seen only a few times. The rearrangement joins TRBV4-1 to TRBJ2-3; D not resolved. Trimming removed 4 bases at V and 6 bases at J, with 17 bases between. This CDR3 has 15 amino acids. Germline V gives CDR1 MGHRA, CDR2 YSYEKL. The CDR3 here is CASSPRALSRDTQYF. As DNA, the CDR3 is TGCGCCAGCAGCCCTCGGGCTCTGAGCCGTGATACGCAGTATTTT.

This clonotype was found many times. V usage is TRBV7-2 and J usage is TRBJ2-2, with D uncertain. This CDR3 has 16 amino acids. Trimming pared 1 base from V and 2 bases from J, leaving 11 bases between. In germline, CDR1 is SGHTA, CDR2 FQGNSA. DNA of the CDR3: TGTGCCAGCAGCTTAGTTGTTGGTCTAAACACCGGGGAGCTGTTTTTT. It codes for CASSLVVGLNTGELFF.

V and J are TRBV7-3 and TRBJ2-3; possible D gene TRBD2, 6 bases. The CDR3 covers 15 residues. V shed 6 bases and J shed 0 bases, with 13 bases lying between them. Germline lookup yields CDR1 SGHTA and CDR2 FQGTGA. The CDR3 loop reads CASRPPGLSTDTQYF. The CDR3 DNA sequence: TGTGCCAGCAGACCCCCCGGACTAAGCACAGATACGCAGTATTTT.

The chain carries TRBV12-3 or TRBV12-4 and TRBJ2-7; D assignment may be TRBD1 or TRBD2 (6 bases each). V was trimmed by 1 base and J by 1 base, leaving 11 bases between them. The CDR3 runs to 15 residues. The CDR3 here is CASSLERGVSYEQYF. The CDR3 DNA reads as TGTGCCAGCAGTTTAGAGAGGGGGGTATCCTACGAGCAGTACTTC.

There are many counts of this clonotype. This chain connects TRBV19 to TRBJ2-4; a possible D gene is TRBD2 (6 bases). CDR1 is LNHDA, CDR2 SQIVND, per germline (reference sequence). This CDR3 spans 15 amino acids. Trimming cost V 3 bases and J 9 bases, with 18 bases left between them. CDR3 sequence reads: CASSITAGAGGIQYF. The DNA of the CDR3 is TGTGCCAGTAGTATCACAGCGGGCGCCGGGGGCATTCAGTACTTC.

The chain employs TRBV11-2 and TRBJ1-5, with TRBD1 matching 9 bases. Germline CDR1 is SGHAT and CDR2 is FQNNGV. This CDR3 spans 14 amino acids. J was trimmed by 9 bases and V by 1 base; bases with no gene match: 4. CDR3 region: CASSLGQGGWPQHF. DNA of the CDR3: TGTGCCAGCAGCTTAGGACAGGGGGGTTGGCCCCAGCATTTT.